A single sample gave rise to the 20 T cell receptor beta chains below, sequenced in a study of cytomegalovirus exposure and HLA in healthy donors. Researchers ran the PCR with 60 Vbeta and 13 Jbeta primers. The method was immunoSEQ multiplex PCR; TCRdb's version includes in-frame clones alone and lacks a portion of them. The repertoire holds about 170,000 clones, with 75% to 90% as singletons. The sequencing input was PBMCs. The source is a male donor in good health and CMV-seronegative.

The chain carries TRBV7-9 and TRBJ1-5, with a tentative D call TRBD1 (5 bases). This CDR3 region has 13 residues. From germline, CDR1 is SEHNR and CDR2 FQNEAQ (reference sequence). Between the trimmed V and J ends, which lost 4 bases and 9 bases, there was a span of 13 bases. CDR3 bases: TGTGCCAGCAGCTCGGGTGGGGCCCGGCCCCAGCATTTT. Translating it yields CASSSGGARPQHF.

The gene calls are TRBV15 and TRBJ2-7, with D tentatively TRBD1 (5 bases). The germline V gene has CDR1 LNHNV and CDR2 YYDKDF (reference sequence). Trimming took 0 bases from V and 7 from J, leaving 19 bases between them. This CDR3 comprises 16 residues. CDR3 region: CATSRDVDAAGNEQYF. As DNA, the CDR3 is TGTGCCACCAGCAGAGATGTGGATGCGGCAGGGAATGAGCAGTACTTC.

The CDR3 is CASSAEGPPQPQHF. As DNA, the CDR3 is TGTGCCAGCAGTGCGGAGGGGCCCCCTCAGCCCCAGCATTTT. This sequence joins TRBV2 and TRBJ1-5, with D possibly being TRBD1 (5 bases). There are 14 residues in the CDR3. Germline V lookup: CDR1 SNHLY, CDR2 FYNNEI. V was clipped by 4 bases and J by 6 bases, with 13 bases between them.

This sequence joins TRBV10-3 and TRBJ2-7; perhaps TRBD2 as D (6 bases). The V gene's germline CDR1 is ENHRY and CDR2 SYGVKD. The V end lost 0 bases, the J end lost 3 bases, and 21 bases lay between the germline ends. This CDR3 has 18 residues. CDR3: CAISESGLGSGVFYEQYF. In DNA, the CDR3 is TGTGCCATCAGTGAGTCGGGCCTCGGGTCGGGGGTTTTCTACGAGCAGTACTTC.

The chain links TRBV7-8 to TRBJ2-7, with D perhaps TRBD1 (7 bases). CDR1 SGHVS and CDR2 FQNEAQ come from the germline V gene. The CDR3 length is 16 residues. With 1 base removed from V and 3 bases from J, the gap between germline ends came to 16 bases. The CDR3, as DNA: TGTGCCAGCAGCTTAGGAGGCGGGACAGCCAACTACGAGCAGTACTTC. Amino acids: CASSLGGGTANYEQYF.

The chain uses TRBV28 and TRBJ2-7; the D is unclear. The CDR3 covers 15 residues. The germline V gene encodes CDR1 MDHEN and CDR2 SYDVKM. Trimming stripped 6 bases from V and 0 bases from J, with 15 bases between. DNA for the CDR3: TGTGCCAGCAGCGGTGGGCAGTTCTTCTCCTACGAGCAGTACTTC. Translating it yields CASSGGQFFSYEQYF.

The rearrangement uses TRBV4-3 and TRBJ1-1; a possible D gene is TRBD1 (5 bases). V was cut by 1 base and J by 5 bases, with 14 bases left in between. CDR3 length: 15 amino acids. In germline, CDR1 is LGHNA, CDR2 YSLEER. The CDR3 coding sequence is TGCGCCAGCAGCCAAGCCGGGGGAGTGGGAACTGAAGCTTTCTTT. It yields the protein CASSQAGGVGTEAFF.

The rearrangement links TRBV7-9 to TRBJ1-1; 7 nucleotides agree with TRBD1. The CDR3 is 15 residues long. Per germline, CDR1 SEHNR and CDR2 FQNEAQ (reference sequence). Trimming took 5 bases from V and 4 from J; bases not matched to a gene: 10. DNA for the CDR3: TGTGCCAGCAGCCCAAGACAGGGAAGAGGCACTGAAGCTTTCTTT. Translating it yields CASSPRQGRGTEAFF.

The CDR3 region has the DNA TGTGCCAGCAGCCCGCCCGGCGGGGGTTTGAACACTGAAGCTTTCTTT. This sequence encodes CASSPPGGGLNTEAFF. The chain uses TRBV7-9 and TRBJ1-1; D is perhaps TRBD1 (5 bases). Trimming shortened V by 5 bases and J by 0 bases, and 16 bases separated the two germline ends. The CDR3 extends over 16 amino acids. Germline V gives CDR1 SEHNR, CDR2 FQNEAQ (reference sequence).

J is TRBJ2-5 and V is TRBV15, with D perhaps TRBD2 (5 bases). V lost 1 base and J 5 bases, leaving 8 bases between the germline ends. The CDR3 covers 13 residues. CDR1 and CDR2 (germline): LNHNV, YYDKDF (reference sequence). This chain's CDR3 is CATSRGGGETQYF. Written as DNA, the CDR3 is TGTGCCACCAGCAGAGGCGGCGGGGAGACCCAGTACTTC.

This clone was counted a few times. The chain links TRBV2 to TRBJ1-5; 9 positions match TRBD1. CDR1 and CDR2 (germline): SNHLY, FYNNEI. The V segment lost 2 bases and the J segment 7 bases; nucleotides outside the gene matches: 6. There are 15 residues in the CDR3. For the CDR3, the DNA is TGTGCCAGCAGTGAATGGGACAGGGAAGGGCAGCCCCAGCATTTT. It yields the protein CASSEWDREGQPQHF.

Details on this clone: Other DNA sequences in the same sample also yield this CDR3. The chain recombines TRBV5-1 with TRBJ2-2; 8 nucleotides line up with TRBD2. Germline V CDR1 and CDR2: SGHRS, YFSETQ. Trimming took 0 bases from V and 2 from J; bases not matched to a gene: 3. CDR3 length: 16 amino acids. The CDR3 reads CASSLASGGNTGELFF. The DNA for the CDR3 is TGCGCCAGCAGCTTGGCCAGCGGGGGTAACACCGGGGAGCTGTTTTTT.

The J gene is TRBJ2-2, the V gene TRBV4-1; 7 bases fit TRBD1. Germline CDR1 reads MGHRA; CDR2 reads YSYEKL. The trim removed 3 bases at V and 7 bases at J, leaving 8 bases unmatched. The CDR3 is 15 amino acids. The CDR3 sequence: CASSQSAGGVGELFF. DNA for the CDR3: TGCGCCAGCAGCCAGTCGGCAGGGGGAGTCGGGGAGCTGTTTTTT.

Regarding this clone: Different DNA sequences within this sample yield the same CDR3. CDR3 in DNA: TGTGCCAGCTCACCACCAGGGGCGAGGGAGACCCAGTACTTC. Its translation is CASSPPGARETQYF. The chain uses TRBV18 and TRBJ2-5, with a weak D call TRBD1 (5 bases). Germline V gene data show CDR1 as KGHSH and CDR2 as LQKENI. V shed 0 bases and J shed 5 bases, with 10 bases lying between them. CDR3 length equals 14 residues. Full variable domain (remainder filled in from reference TRBV18 and TRBJ2-5): NAGVMQNPRHLVRRRGQEARLRCSPMKGHSHVYWYRQLPEEGLKFMVYLQKENIIDESGMPKERFSAEFPKEGPSILRIQQVVRGDSAAYFCASSPPGARETQYFGPGTRLLVL.

The rearrangement joins TRBV6-1 to TRBJ2-2, with a possible D match to TRBD1 (6 bases). The CDR3 runs 17 residues. Trimming removed 3 bases at V and 2 bases at J, with 16 bases between. The germline CDR1 and CDR2 sequences are MNHNS and SASEGT. CDR3: CASSDSSRGGNTGELFF. The DNA for the CDR3 is TGTGCCAGCAGTGATTCAAGCAGGGGCGGTAACACCGGGGAGCTGTTTTTT.

This rearrangement joins TRBV7-9 to TRBJ1-1, with D possibly matching TRBD1 (5 bases). Trimming pared 2 bases from V and 11 bases from J, leaving 24 bases between. CDR3 length: 16 amino acids. The germline gives CDR1 SEHNR, CDR2 FQNEAQ (reference sequence). The CDR3, as DNA: TGTGCCAGCAGCTTATCCACATCTTCGGGGGGGACCAATGCTTTCTTT. Translating gives CASSLSTSSGGTNAFF.

V is TRBV9 and J is TRBJ2-1, with TRBD1 identical over 8 bases. In germline, CDR1 is SGDLS, CDR2 YYNGEE. The CDR3 contains 15 residues. V was clipped by 3 bases and J by 7 bases; unmatched bases: 9. The CDR3 protein is CASSADRGERNEQFF. The CDR3 DNA is TGTGCCAGCAGCGCCGACAGGGGTGAGAGGAATGAGCAGTTCTTC.

This chain uses TRBV6-5 with TRBJ2-1, with 11 nucleotides matching TRBD2. The CDR3 is made up of 15 amino acids. J was trimmed by 3 bases and V by 5 bases; bases with no gene match: 3. Germline CDR1 reads MNHEY; CDR2 reads SVGAGI. For the CDR3, the DNA is TGTGCCAGCAGTCAGACTAGCGGGGTCTACAATGAGCAGTTCTTC. Residues: CASSQTSGVYNEQFF.

This chain connects TRBV5-1 to TRBJ1-1; D ambiguous. The CDR3 spans 14 residues. V lost 0 bases, J lost 5 bases, and 11 bases lay in between. Germline-derived CDR1 and CDR2 are SGHRS and YFSETQ. CDR3 protein: CASSLGEGWTEAFF. CDR3 sequence (DNA): TGCGCCAGCAGCTTGGGGGAGGGATGGACTGAAGCTTTCTTT.

This rearrangement joins TRBV5-1 to TRBJ2-1; D may be TRBD1 (6 bases). Germline CDR1 SGHRS, CDR2 YFSETQ. Trimming shortened V by 4 bases and J by 3 bases, and 8 bases separated the two germline ends. This CDR3 spans 13 amino acids. CDR3 protein: CASSPDSYNEQFF. CDR3 in DNA: TGCGCCAGCAGCCCGGACAGCTACAATGAGCAGTTCTTC.